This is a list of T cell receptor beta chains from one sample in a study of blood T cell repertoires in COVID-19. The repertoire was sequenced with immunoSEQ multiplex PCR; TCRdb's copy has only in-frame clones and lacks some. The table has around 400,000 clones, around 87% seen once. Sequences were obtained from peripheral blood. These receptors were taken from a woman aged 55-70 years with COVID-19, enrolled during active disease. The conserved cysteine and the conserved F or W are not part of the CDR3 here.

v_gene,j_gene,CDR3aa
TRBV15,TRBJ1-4,ATSRDQGSEKLF
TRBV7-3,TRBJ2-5,ASSLRQGMRETQY
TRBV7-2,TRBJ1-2,ASSPRQGSYGYT
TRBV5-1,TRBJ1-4,ASSSDRAEKLF
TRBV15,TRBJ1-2,ATSRGPQGNFGYT
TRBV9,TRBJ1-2,ASSFGTGLEGYT
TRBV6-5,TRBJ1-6,ASSYDRGSSPLH
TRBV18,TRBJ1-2,ASSTTGSYGYT
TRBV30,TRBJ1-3,AWGGQGEPGNTIY
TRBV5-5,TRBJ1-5,ASSLVGDNQPQH
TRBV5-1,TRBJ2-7,ASNPHPGQGAYEQY
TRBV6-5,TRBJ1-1,ASRRRVMNTEAF
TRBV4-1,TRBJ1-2,ASSHPERGNYGYT
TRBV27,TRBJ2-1,ASSPIGQGHNEQF
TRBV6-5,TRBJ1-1,ASSSNNRDSEAF
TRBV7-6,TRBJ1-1,ASSLVGGSGNTEAF
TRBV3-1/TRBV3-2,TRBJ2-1,ASSPRDSVGEQF
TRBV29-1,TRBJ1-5,SAAAGGQPQH
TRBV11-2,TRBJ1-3,ASSLERSGNTIY
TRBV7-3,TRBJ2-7,ASSFSSGGPWEQY
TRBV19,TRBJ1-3,ASSILLGQSSGNTIY
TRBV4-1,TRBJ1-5,ASSHAGPGNQPQH